This T cell receptor (beta chain) is from a study of CXCR3-negative and CXCR3-positive naive CD8 T cells (dated by TCRdb to between 2018 and 2021). The study in broad terms: Around 140 million TRB reads were obtained in total, roughly 1.5 +/- 0.3 million reads per library. Diversity and physicochemical repertoire analyses were performed on about a dozen donors pooled from two independent experiments. Naive subsets from five or six donors and memory cells from 3 donors were included in the TRBV-TRBJ cluster analysis. What the authors observed across the whole study: Because CXCR3 expression was partially decreased after cryopreservation, freshly isolated PBMCs were used for most assays. Compared with CXCR3-negative naive cells, CXCR3-positive naive cells had TRB CDR3s with higher hydrophobicity (lower Kidera factor 4), lower energy, and higher strength and volume indices. Because surface CD5, which is linked to self-reactivity in mice, was comparable between the naive subsets, TCR interaction strength was also inferred from TRB CDR3 physicochemical properties. Within the same donor, TRBV-TRBJ usage looked similar between naive CXCR3-negative and CXCR3-positive cells, but memory cells had distinct patterns. Comparably high repertoire diversity was found in both naive subsets, whereas much lower repertoire diversity was found in memory CD8+ T cells.

This sample was sequenced with a NextSeq 550. The Human TCR Profiling Kit (MiLaboratory) was used to make UMI-labeled 5' RACE TRB cDNA libraries. The full amount of extracted RNA was used for cDNA synthesis, and the full amount of resulting cDNA was used for PCR amplification. Libraries were prepared in parallel with an identical number of PCR cycles. As for how the authors treated the data: With a requirement of at least two reads per UMI, MIGEC and MiXCR extracted about 48,000 +/- 9,800 unique UMI-labeled TRB cDNA molecules per library. On average, 40,000 +/- 10,000 functional in-frame TRB CDR3 nucleotide clonotypes lacking stop codons were found per library. Diversity metrics, including normalized Shannon-Wiener and Chao1, were computed in VDJtools after downsampling to 5000 UMI-labeled TRB molecules per sample. Clonotype-size-weighted physicochemical properties of the central five CDR3 residues (interaction energy, strength, volume and Kidera factor 4) were computed in VDJtools. Each CDR3 protein sequence appears as one entry after TCRdb reprocessed the reads, and no DNA is included. TCRdb's processing, not the authors', yielded these V and J calls. The sample's table covers around 150,000 distinct CDR3 sequences. 0.4% to 0.45% of the sample lies in the top ten.

The cysteine opens and the phenylalanine closes a CDR3 of 13 amino acids. A DNA sequence was not provided. The germline V gene yields MDHEN for CDR1 and SYDVKM for CDR2. A word on this clonotype: What antigen it recognizes has not been identified.

For every CD8+ T cell subset, about 300,000 cells were flow-sorted straight into RLT lysis buffer, and each subset was sorted in triplicate. To exclude memory contaminants, naive CD8+ T cells were stringently defined as CD45RO-CCR7+CD27+CD95-. Standard density gradient centrifugation was used to isolate peripheral blood mononuclear cells from buffy coats. Naive CXCR3-negative and CXCR3-positive CD8+ T cells were flow-sorted using a FACSAria III. Total RNA was extracted from sorted cells with an RNeasy Mini Kit. This TCR came from a human donor in good health. Some clones in this sample may be carry-over from other donors' samples. This chain joins TRBV28 to TRBJ2-7. The sequencing input was naive CXCR3+ CD8+ T cells from blood. The cell subset or site label, as the study defines it: CD45RO-CCR7+CD27+CD95- naive CD8+ T cells expressing CXCR3 (TNR3+). CDR3 sequence: CASSLGIVYEQYF.